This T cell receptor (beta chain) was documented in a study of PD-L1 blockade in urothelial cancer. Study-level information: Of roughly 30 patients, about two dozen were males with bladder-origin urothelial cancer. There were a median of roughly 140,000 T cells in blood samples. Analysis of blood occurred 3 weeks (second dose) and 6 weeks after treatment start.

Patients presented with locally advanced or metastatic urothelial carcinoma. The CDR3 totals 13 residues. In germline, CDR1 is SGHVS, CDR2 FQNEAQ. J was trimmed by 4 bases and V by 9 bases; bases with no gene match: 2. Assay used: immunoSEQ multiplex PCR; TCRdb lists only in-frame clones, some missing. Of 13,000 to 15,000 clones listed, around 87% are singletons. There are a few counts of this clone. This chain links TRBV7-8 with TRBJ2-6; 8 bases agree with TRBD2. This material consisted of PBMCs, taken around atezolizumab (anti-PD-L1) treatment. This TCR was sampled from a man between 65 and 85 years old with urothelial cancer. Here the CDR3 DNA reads TGTGCCAGTGGCGGGAGGGGGGCCAACGTCCTGACTTTC. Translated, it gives CASGGRGANVLTF.